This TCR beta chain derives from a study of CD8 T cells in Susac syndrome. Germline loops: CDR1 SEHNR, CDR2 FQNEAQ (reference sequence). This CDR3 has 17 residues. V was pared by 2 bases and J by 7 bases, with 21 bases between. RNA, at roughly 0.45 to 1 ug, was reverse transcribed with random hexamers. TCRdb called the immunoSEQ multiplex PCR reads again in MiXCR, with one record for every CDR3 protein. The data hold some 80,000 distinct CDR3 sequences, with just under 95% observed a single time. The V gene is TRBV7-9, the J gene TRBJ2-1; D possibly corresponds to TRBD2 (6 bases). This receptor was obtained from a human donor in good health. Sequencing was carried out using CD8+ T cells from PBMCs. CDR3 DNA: TGTGCCAGCAGCTTATCGGTTGGAGGGGACTGGCTGAATGAGCAGTTCTTC. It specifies CASSLSVGGDWLNEQFF.